These 6 T cell receptor beta chains were all obtained from the same sample, sequenced in a study of T cells in Graves' hyperthyroidism and ophthalmopathy. Amplified TCR beta CDR3 regions came from RNA transcripts. First-round RT-PCR targeting the TCR CDR3 was performed with the HTBI primer set. TCRdb re-called the multiplex PCR reads with MiXCR, one entry per CDR3 protein. The sample lists some 440,000 distinct CDR3 sequences; about 15% were seen once. Sample: blood. Receptors were obtained from a woman under 30 with Graves' hyperthyroidism.

This clonotype was counted at least ten times. This chain uses TRBV12-3 or TRBV12-4 with TRBJ1-1; D gene ambiguous. This CDR3 contains 14 residues. Trimming removed 6 bases from V and 3 bases from J, with 14 bases in between. This chain's CDR3 is CASSPSPTHTEAFF. CDR3 nucleotides: TGTGCCAGCAGCCCCAGCCCCACGCACACTGAAGCTTTCTTT.

This clonotype has a count of ten or more. The rearrangement uses TRBV2 and TRBJ2-7; tentative D call: TRBD2 (5 bases). There are 13 residues in the CDR3. Trimming pared 8 bases from V and 0 bases from J, leaving 11 bases between. Germline loops: CDR1 SNHLY, CDR2 FYNNEI. Written as DNA, the CDR3 is TGTGCCAGCGGAGGAGAACACTCCTACGAGCAGTACTTC. It translates to CASGGEHSYEQYF.

The chain carries TRBV12-3 or TRBV12-4 and TRBJ2-3; 9 positions match TRBD2. The J segment lost 2 bases and the V segment lost 1 base, leaving 10 bases of the junction unmatched. CDR3 size: 18 residues. The CDR3 region has the DNA TGTGCCAGCAGTTTAGGCCGGGCTAGCGGGATGTCCACAGATACGCAGTATTTT. Protein product: CASSLGRASGMSTDTQYF.

The CDR3 loop reads CASAAARGGSPLHF. The CDR3 coding sequence is TGTGCCAGCGCGGCGGCCAGGGGGGGTTCACCCCTCCACTTT. The chain has TRBV2 and TRBJ1-6; 7 bases agree with TRBD1. This CDR3 contains 14 residues. J gave up 9 bases and V 8 bases, and 10 bases lay outside the gene matches. Germline V gene data show CDR1 as SNHLY and CDR2 as FYNNEI.

The chain links TRBV20-1 to TRBJ1-3; D gene ambiguous. From germline, CDR1 is DFQATT and CDR2 SNEGSKA (reference sequence). The CDR3 contains 12 residues. Between the trimmed V and J ends, which lost 5 bases and 4 bases, there was a span of 9 bases. CDR3 sequence reads: CSAPRRGNTIYF. The CDR3 DNA reads TGCAGTGCTCCTCGACGGGGAAACACCATATATTTT.

This clonotype was recorded at least ten times. The chain employs TRBV12-3 or TRBV12-4 and TRBJ2-5; weak D call: TRBD2 (6 bases). V lost 3 bases and J 4 bases, leaving 6 bases between the germline ends. The CDR3 length is 12 residues. The DNA of the CDR3 is TGTGCCAGCAGTTTCGGGGGAGAGACCCAGTACTTC. Translated: CASSFGGETQYF.